This passage covers 13 T cell receptor beta chains from one sample sequenced in a study of shared T cell receptors in the human thymus. Sequencing was performed with immunoSEQ multiplex PCR; in TCRdb, only in-frame clones are kept and a portion is missing. This sample has roughly 660,000 clones, with roughly 90% found just once. These records were also assigned to another study, of human thymus T cells.

The sample consisted of thymocytes. The receptors were gathered from a boy younger than two with a congenital heart defect.

As regards this clone: Other DNA sequences within the sample encode an identical CDR3. The chain recombines TRBV28 with TRBJ2-7, with 7 bases aligning to TRBD1. V was clipped by 5 bases and J by 2 bases; unmatched bases: 3. This CDR3 has 13 residues. Looked up from germline, CDR1 is MDHEN and CDR2 is SYDVKM. The CDR3 spells CASSPTGTYEQYF. The CDR3 DNA is TGTGCCAGCAGTCCGACAGGGACCTACGAGCAGTACTTC.

The rearrangement links TRBV5-1 to TRBJ2-1; TRBD2 matches at 9 bases. The junction had 12 bases not matched to a gene; V was cut back by 4 bases and J by 1 base. The CDR3 is made up of 18 amino acids. Germline loops: CDR1 SGHRS, CDR2 YFSETQ. CDR3 coding DNA: TGCGCCAGCAGCCCCCCAGAGACTAGCGGCCTATCCTACAATGAGCAGTTCTTC. It codes for CASSPPETSGLSYNEQFF.

The chain carries TRBV11-2 and TRBJ2-3; 12 positions agree with TRBD2. The V and J ends lost 4 bases and 2 bases, in that order; junction bases with no gene match: 4. The CDR3 is made up of 16 amino acids. In germline, CDR1 is SGHAT, CDR2 FQNNGV. CDR3 loop: CASSSTSGRPTDTQYF. Written as DNA, the CDR3 is TGTGCCAGCAGCTCCACTAGCGGGAGGCCCACAGATACGCAGTATTTT.

As concerns this clone: Other DNA sequences in the sample encode the same CDR3. This sequence joins TRBV28 and TRBJ1-1; TRBD1 is a possible D gene (5 bases). The CDR3 is 14 amino acids. Per the germline V gene, CDR1 is MDHEN and CDR2 is SYDVKM. V dropped 3 bases and J dropped 0 bases, with 8 bases sitting between them. The CDR3 bases are TGTGCCAGCAGTTTGGAGGGACTGAACACTGAAGCTTTCTTT. Translated: CASSLEGLNTEAFF.

The rearrangement joins TRBV7-8 to TRBJ2-7; D gene ambiguous. The CDR3 contains 12 residues. The V gene's germline CDR1 is SGHVS and CDR2 FQNEAQ. Trimming took 0 bases from V and 3 from J, leaving 3 bases between them. This CDR3 reads CASSLAHYEQYF. The CDR3 DNA follows: TGTGCCAGCAGCTTAGCCCACTACGAGCAGTACTTC.

The chain joins TRBV2 to TRBJ2-3; D remains unclear. V was trimmed by 2 bases and J by 4 bases, leaving 13 bases between them. Per the germline V gene, CDR1 is SNHLY and CDR2 is FYNNEI. The CDR3 is 15 amino acids. DNA of the CDR3: TGTGCCAGCAGTGAACCCCCTTATGCGGCAGATACGCAGTATTTT. Its translation: CASSEPPYAADTQYF.

This clone was counted only a few times. The chain joins TRBV5-1 to TRBJ1-3, with TRBD1 matching 9 bases. The germline gives CDR1 SGHRS, CDR2 YFSETQ. With V trimmed by 0 bases and J by 0 bases, 7 bases remained unmatched. The CDR3 is 18 residues long. The DNA of the CDR3 is TGCGCCAGCAGCTTGGGCAGGGACAGGGCCCTCTCTGGAAACACCATATATTTT. Its translation is CASSLGRDRALSGNTIYF. Together with reference TRBV5-1 and TRBJ1-3, the CDR3 gives the full variable domain: KAGVTQTPRYLIKTRGQQVTLSCSPISGHRSVSWYQQTPGQGLQFLFEYFSETQRNKGNFPGRFSGRQFSNSRSEMNVSTLELGDSALYLCASSLGRDRALSGNTIYFGEGSWLTVV.

The chain uses TRBV4-3 and TRBJ1-1; the D gene is possibly TRBD1 (5 bases). V gave up 0 bases and J gave up 3 bases, with 17 bases separating them. The germline V gene has CDR1 LGHNA and CDR2 YSLEER. This CDR3 region has 17 residues. CDR3 sequence reads: CASSQDQPGEGDTEAFF. The CDR3 DNA sequence: TGCGCCAGCAGCCAAGATCAGCCGGGGGAGGGTGACACTGAAGCTTTCTTT.

V and J are TRBV19 and TRBJ2-7; TRBD1 matches at 9 bases. V was pared by 1 base and J by 4 bases, with 11 bases of the junction left unmatched. Germline values: CDR1 LNHDA, CDR2 SQIVND (reference sequence). The CDR3 runs 17 residues. The CDR3 nucleotides are TGTGCCAGTAGTATAGGGCCCGGGACAGGGAAAAGGTACGAGCAGTACTTC. Protein product: CASSIGPGTGKRYEQYF. Together with reference TRBV19 and TRBJ2-7, the CDR3 gives the full variable domain: DGGITQSPKYLFRKEGQNVTLSCEQNLNHDAMYWYRQDPGQGLRLIYYSQIVNDFQKGDIAEGYSVSREKKESFPLTVTSAQKNPTAFYLCASSIGPGTGKRYEQYFGPGTRLTVT.

This chain uses TRBV6-4 with TRBJ2-7, with 12 bases identical to TRBD2. V lost 8 bases to trimming and J lost 5 bases; unmatched junction nucleotides: 4. The CDR3 contains 13 residues. CDR1 is MRHNA, CDR2 SNTAGT, per germline. CDR3 bases: TGTGCCAGCTTACTAGCGGGAGGAAACGAGCAGTACTTC. It codes for CASLLAGGNEQYF.

J is TRBJ2-7 and V is TRBV28, with 15 bases aligning to TRBD2. The CDR3 is 17 amino acids. In germline, CDR1 is MDHEN, CDR2 SYDVKM. Germline trimming cut 5 bases from V and 2 bases from J; bases unmatched to any gene: 7. CDR3 nucleotides: TGTGCCAGCAGTCTGAGCGGGACTAGCGGGGGGCCCTACGAGCAGTACTTC. Translation gives CASSLSGTSGGPYEQYF.

This clone appeared once. This chain joins TRBV28 and TRBJ2-3; weak D call: TRBD2 (5 bases). This CDR3 has 16 amino acids. Trimming removed 4 bases at V and 1 base at J, with 15 bases between. Germline loops: CDR1 MDHEN, CDR2 SYDVKM. CDR3: CASSSPGSLGTDTQYF. As DNA, the CDR3 is TGTGCCAGCAGTTCACCGGGGTCTCTTGGCACAGATACGCAGTATTTT.

The chain combines TRBV6-1 with TRBJ2-5; possible D gene TRBD2, 5 bases. CDR1 and CDR2 from the germline V gene are MNHNS and SASEGT. V lost 7 bases, J lost 5 bases, and 8 bases lay in between. This CDR3 comprises 11 residues. CDR3 bases: TGTGCCAGCATCCCGGGGGAGACCCAGTACTTC. As protein: CASIPGETQYF.